These 22 T cell receptor beta chains share one sample of origin, sequenced in a study of glioma-infiltrating T cells after dendritic cell vaccination. Here immunoSEQ multiplex PCR was the method, and the copy in TCRdb shows in-frame clones only, minus some. The sample shows about 95,000 clones, more than 70% of them seen only once. The starting material was blood, obtained before dendritic cell vaccination. The source of these receptors is a human donor with glioblastoma.

This chain joins TRBV29-1 and TRBJ2-1; 7 bases are shared with TRBD1. The junction had 9 bases not matched to a gene; V was cut back by 7 bases and J by 9 bases. CDR1 is SQVTM, CDR2 ANQGSEA, per germline. The CDR3 covers 12 residues. As DNA, the CDR3 is TGCAGCGGGCGACAGGGCCCCGGTGAGCAGTTCTTC. Protein: CSGRQGPGEQFF.

The chain uses TRBV4-1 and TRBJ1-2; TRBD1 aligns across 7 bases. Per germline, CDR1 MGHRA and CDR2 YSYEKL. CDR3 length equals 13 residues. V lost 7 bases and J lost 4; bases outside the gene matches: 6. This CDR3 reads CASTPDRSYGYTF. As DNA, the CDR3 is TGCGCCAGCACCCCGGACAGGAGCTATGGCTACACCTTC.

The J gene is TRBJ2-7, the V gene TRBV10-1, with D tentatively TRBD1 (6 bases). Trimming pared 2 bases from V and 1 base from J, leaving 15 bases between. The CDR3 has 16 amino acids. The germline V gene encodes CDR1 WNHNN and CDR2 SYGVQD (reference sequence). In nucleotides, the CDR3 is TGCGCCAGCAGTGAGCGAGTTCCCGGGACATCCTACGAGCAGTACTTC. Translation: CASSERVPGTSYEQYF.

In DNA form, the CDR3 reads TGTGCCAGCAGTGGACAGGGCGGCACCGGGGAGCTGTTTTTT. Amino acids: CASSGQGGTGELFF. The chain carries TRBV2 and TRBJ2-2; 7 nucleotides agree with TRBD1. The CDR3 sequence is 14 residues long. CDR1 is SNHLY and CDR2 is FYNNEI in the germline V gene. V was pared by 4 bases and J by 4 bases, with 3 bases of the junction left unmatched.

This chain uses TRBV10-1 with TRBJ2-5; weak D call: TRBD2 (5 bases). The V end was cut by 2 bases, the J end by 4 bases, with 14 bases between. This CDR3 is 15 amino acids long. In germline, CDR1 is WNHNN, CDR2 SYGVQD (reference sequence). CDR3 region: CASSERRIEGETQYF. DNA for the CDR3: TGCGCCAGCAGTGAGAGAAGGATCGAGGGAGAGACCCAGTACTTC.

This chain links TRBV10-1 with TRBJ1-4, with D unresolved. Deletions cut 0 bases from V and 10 bases from J, with 9 bases between. This CDR3 is built from 13 residues. CDR1 is WNHNN and CDR2 is SYGVQD in the germline V gene (reference sequence). CDR3 region: CASSESIVGKLFF. The DNA for the CDR3 is TGCGCCAGCAGTGAGTCGATCGTCGGAAAACTGTTTTTT.

V is TRBV30 and J is TRBJ1-1, with unresolved D. This CDR3 region has 14 residues. The V end lost 0 bases, the J end lost 3 bases, and 11 bases lay between the germline ends. Germline assignment: CDR1 GTSNPN and CDR2 SVGIG (reference sequence). CDR3 loop: CAWSVAAGYTEAFF. CDR3 coding DNA: TGTGCCTGGAGTGTAGCAGCGGGGTACACTGAAGCTTTCTTT.

The rearrangement links TRBV5-1 to TRBJ1-4; D unresolved. The V and J ends lost 4 bases and 3 bases respectively, with 13 bases between them. The V gene's germline CDR1 is SGHRS and CDR2 YFSETQ. The CDR3 covers 15 residues. CDR3 DNA: TGCGCCAGCAGCACCCTCGGTGGAGCTAATGAAAAACTGTTTTTT. Protein: CASSTLGGANEKLFF. The full variable domain, with the rest looked up from reference TRBV5-1 and TRBJ1-4, is KAGVTQTPRYLIKTRGQQVTLSCSPISGHRSVSWYQQTPGQGLQFLFEYFSETQRNKGNFPGRFSGRQFSNSRSEMNVSTLELGDSALYLCASSTLGGANEKLFFGSGTQLSVL.

This chain uses TRBV10-2 with TRBJ1-2; 7 bases are a match to TRBD1. V shed 5 bases, J shed 2 bases, and the junction held 5 bases outside the gene matches. From germline, CDR1 is WSHSY and CDR2 SAAADI. The CDR3 runs to 14 residues. As DNA, the CDR3 is TGCGCCAGCAGTTTGACAGGGCGGAACTATGGCTACACCTTC. This gives the protein CASSLTGRNYGYTF.

The chain is built from TRBV5-1 and TRBJ2-5; tentative D call: TRBD1 (5 bases). The length of the CDR3 is 14 residues. Trimming left V 4 bases short and J 1 base short, with 11 bases between. Germline loops: CDR1 SGHRS, CDR2 YFSETQ. CDR3 DNA: TGCGCCAGCAGCCCAGGGTCCAGCCAAGAGACCCAGTACTTC. Encoded protein: CASSPGSSQETQYF.

The chain couples TRBV28 to TRBJ1-1; 9 bases match TRBD1. The J segment lost 7 bases and the V segment lost 6 bases, leaving 15 bases of the junction unmatched. The CDR3 totals 16 residues. CDR1 MDHEN and CDR2 SYDVKM come from the germline V gene. CDR3 sequence: CASRPSLGQGVGEAFF. CDR3 coding DNA: TGTGCCAGCAGACCGTCTCTGGGACAGGGCGTTGGTGAAGCTTTCTTT.

The chain employs TRBV19 and TRBJ2-2; 8 bases are shared with TRBD1. The trim removed 5 bases at V and 7 bases at J, leaving 6 bases unmatched. The CDR3 length is 14 residues. CDR1 and CDR2 (germline): LNHDA, SQIVND (reference sequence). The CDR3 is CASSEQGDIGELFF. The CDR3, as DNA: TGTGCCAGTAGTGAACAGGGGGATATCGGGGAGCTGTTTTTT.

In its sample, this clone was seen once. The chain uses TRBV9 and TRBJ2-7, with 8 bases aligning to TRBD2. This CDR3 spans 18 amino acids. The ends lost 4 bases at V and 0 bases at J; junction bases unmatched: 15. The germline V gene has CDR1 SGDLS and CDR2 YYNGEE. CDR3 nucleotide sequence: TGTGCCAGCAGCCCACACATGGGAGCGGGGGTTCTCTCCTACGAGCAGTACTTC. Translation: CASSPHMGAGVLSYEQYF.

CDR3 sequence (DNA): TGTGCCAGCGCCCAGGGCCGTGAGGAAAAACTGTTTTTT. This gives the protein CASAQGREEKLFF. The V and J genes are TRBV18 and TRBJ1-4; D is perhaps TRBD1 (5 bases). Trimming took 8 bases from V and 8 from J, leaving 15 bases between them. Germline CDR1 reads KGHSH; CDR2 reads LQKENI. This CDR3 has 13 residues. The full variable domain, rest sourced from reference TRBV18 and TRBJ1-4, is NAGVMQNPRHLVRRRGQEARLRCSPMKGHSHVYWYRQLPEEGLKFMVYLQKENIIDESGMPKERFSAEFPKEGPSILRIQQVVRGDSAAYFCASAQGREEKLFFGSGTQLSVL.

The chain employs TRBV29-1 and TRBJ1-5; the match to TRBD1 covers 7 bases. Germline trimming cut 4 bases from V and 7 bases from J; bases unmatched to any gene: 10. The CDR3 runs to 14 residues. From germline, CDR1 is SQVTM and CDR2 ANQGSEA. Here the CDR3 reads CSVAETGSRQPQHF. The CDR3 DNA reads as TGCAGCGTTGCCGAGACAGGGAGCCGCCAGCCCCAGCATTTT.

V is TRBV19 and J is TRBJ2-1; D is perhaps TRBD2 (5 bases). CDR1 is LNHDA, CDR2 SQIVND, per germline (reference sequence). V was pared by 1 base and J by 0 bases, with 13 bases between. CDR3 length equals 17 residues. CDR3 in DNA: TGTGCCAGTAGTATAGTAAGCGGCTTGGGCTCCTACAATGAGCAGTTCTTC. This gives the protein CASSIVSGLGSYNEQFF.

V usage is TRBV27 and J usage is TRBJ2-6; D is perhaps TRBD1 (5 bases). V lost 8 bases to trimming and J lost 2 bases, with 7 bases between them. Germline CDR1 is MNHEY and CDR2 is SMNVEV (reference sequence). The CDR3 contains 13 residues. The CDR3: CASLGAGANVLTF. In nucleotides, the CDR3 is TGTGCCAGCTTAGGGGCTGGGGCCAACGTCCTGACTTTC.

The V call is TRBV9, the J call TRBJ2-1, with D perhaps matching TRBD2 (6 bases). Germline V gene lookup returns CDR1 SGDLS and CDR2 YYNGEE. Trimming cost V 0 bases and J 2 bases, with 9 bases left between them. The CDR3 is made up of 15 amino acids. The CDR3 loop is CASSVGASAYNEQFF. CDR3 nucleotide sequence: TGTGCCAGCAGCGTAGGGGCTAGCGCCTACAATGAGCAGTTCTTC.

The chain links TRBV5-1 to TRBJ1-1; weak D call: TRBD1 (6 bases). Trimming took 4 bases from V and 3 from J, leaving 19 bases between them. This CDR3 is 16 amino acids long. Germline V lookup: CDR1 SGHRS, CDR2 YFSETQ. The CDR3 DNA reads as TGCGCCAGCAGCCTTGCCGGGGGGCACGTTGACACTGAAGCTTTCTTT. This translates into CASSLAGGHVDTEAFF.

CDR3 sequence reads: CASSLDQGAYGYTF. CDR3 coding DNA: TGTGCCAGCAGCTTGGATCAGGGGGCTTATGGCTACACCTTC. The chain has TRBV5-5 and TRBJ1-2; 8 bases match TRBD1. Per germline, CDR1 SGHKS and CDR2 YYEKEE (reference sequence). V lost 0 bases and J lost 5; bases outside the gene matches: 3. The CDR3 covers 14 residues.

This clone was recorded once. The chain recombines TRBV6-5 with TRBJ1-2, with D possibly TRBD1 on 6 matching bases. CDR1 and CDR2 from the germline V gene are MNHEY and SVGAGI. The CDR3 totals 13 residues. V lost 2 bases and J lost 8, with 12 bases in between. In nucleotides, the CDR3 is TGTGCCAGCAGTTACGGGTGGGGGCACGGCTACACCTTC. Residues: CASSYGWGHGYTF.

This clone was observed a few times. The chain has TRBV2 and TRBJ2-7; D is ambiguous. The length of the CDR3 is 11 residues. The V end was cut by 5 bases, the J end by 2 bases, with 4 bases between. The germline V gene encodes CDR1 SNHLY and CDR2 FYNNEI. The CDR3 protein is CASSFAYEQYF. Here the CDR3 DNA reads TGTGCCAGCAGTTTCGCCTACGAGCAGTACTTC. The full variable domain, in which reference TRBV2 and TRBJ2-7 provide the parts outside the CDR3, is EPEVTQTPSHQVTQMGQEVILRCVPISNHLYFYWYRQILGQKVEFLVSFYNNEISEKSEIFDDQFSVERPDGSNFTLKIRSTKLEDSAMYFCASSFAYEQYFGPGTRLTVT.